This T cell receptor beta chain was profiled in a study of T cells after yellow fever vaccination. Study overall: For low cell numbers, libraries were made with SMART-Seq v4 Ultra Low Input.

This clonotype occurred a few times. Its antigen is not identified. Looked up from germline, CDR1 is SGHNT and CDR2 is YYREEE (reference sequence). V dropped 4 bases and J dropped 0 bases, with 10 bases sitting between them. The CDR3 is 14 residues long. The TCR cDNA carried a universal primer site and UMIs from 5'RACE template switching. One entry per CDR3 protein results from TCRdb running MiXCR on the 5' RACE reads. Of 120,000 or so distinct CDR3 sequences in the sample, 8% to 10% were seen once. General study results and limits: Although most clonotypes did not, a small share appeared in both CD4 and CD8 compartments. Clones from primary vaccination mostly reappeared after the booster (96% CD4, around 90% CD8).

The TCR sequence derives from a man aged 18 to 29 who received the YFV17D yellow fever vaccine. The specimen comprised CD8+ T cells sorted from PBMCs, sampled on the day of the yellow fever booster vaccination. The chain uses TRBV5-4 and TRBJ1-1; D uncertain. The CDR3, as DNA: TGTGCCAGCAGCCCTTCTGCAGTGAACACTGAAGCTTTCTTT. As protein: CASSPSAVNTEAFF.